This TCR beta chain was profiled in a study of blood T cell repertoires in COVID-19. Study as a whole: Sample material is recorded as cDNA or gDNA derived from T cells, B-cell-depleted T cells, or PBMCs.

In the original processing: From reference gene primer amplification, estimates of nucleated cell counts were derived. Sequencing used immunoSEQ multiplex PCR; TCRdb keeps in-frame clones, though not all of them. That table is the source of V, J and clone size, and D and trimming were worked out from the DNA. The profile shows around 90,000 clones, about 91% of them singletons. This CDR3 is built from 15 residues. The germline V gene has CDR1 MNHEY and CDR2 SVGAGI. Trimming removed 2 bases at V and 0 bases at J, with 9 bases between. Seattle patient enrollment occurred during active infection, with longitudinal follow-up thereafter. This clone was seen only once.

The sequenced material came from peripheral blood. The chain uses TRBV6-5 and TRBJ2-3, with a tentative D call TRBD2 (6 bases). This sequence was found in a man aged 50 or older with COVID-19, enrolled during active disease. The CDR3 DNA sequence: TGTGCCAGCAGTTACGGGGGGTACAGCACAGATACGCAGTATTTT. Its translation: CASSYGGYSTDTQYF.